Listed here are 8 T cell receptor beta chains from one sample, sequenced in a study of T cells in Graves' hyperthyroidism and ophthalmopathy. The TCR beta CDR3 regions underwent amplification using RNA transcripts as the source. HTBI primers were employed in a first-round RT-PCR of the TCR CDR3. TCRdb passed the multiplex PCR reads through MiXCR, listing each CDR3 protein once. The top ten hold 15% to 20% of the sample, which has about 560,000 distinct CDR3 sequences, around 15% seen once. Sample: blood. Every receptor here comes from a woman aged 18-35 years with Graves' hyperthyroidism.

This clonotype was detected ten times or more. The chain combines TRBV7-2 with TRBJ2-1; D may match TRBD1 or TRBD2 (5 bases each). There are 15 residues in the CDR3. CDR1 is SGHTA and CDR2 is FQGNSA in the germline V gene. Trimming took off 4 bases at V and 4 bases at J, with 14 bases between the two ends. The CDR3 coding sequence is TGTGCCAGCAGCTCCGATGGGACGGGTTACAATGAGCAGTTCTTC. It specifies CASSSDGTGYNEQFF.

This chain links TRBV24-1 with TRBJ2-1; 8 bases align to TRBD2. The germline CDR1 and CDR2 sequences are KGHDR and SFDVKD. This CDR3 spans 15 amino acids. Losses at the gene ends were 4 bases for V and 8 bases for J; bases not matched to a gene: 9. The CDR3 loop is CATSEAGTRVDEQFF. CDR3 DNA: TGTGCCACCAGTGAAGCCGGGACTAGAGTTGATGAGCAGTTCTTC.

At least ten counts were recorded for this clonotype. The chain joins TRBV18 to TRBJ1-4, with D hard to call. The V gene's germline CDR1 is KGHSH and CDR2 LQKENI. V lost 6 bases and J 8 bases, leaving 13 bases between the germline ends. This CDR3 contains 13 residues. CDR3 DNA: TGTGCCAGCTCTCCATCAGGCTACGAAAAACTGTTTTTT. Protein sequence: CASSPSGYEKLFF.

This clonotype was seen once. This chain connects TRBV29-1 to TRBJ2-7; weak D call: TRBD1 (6 bases). Germline V CDR1 and CDR2: SQVTM, ANQGSEA. The CDR3 extends over 13 amino acids. V dropped 2 bases and J dropped 2 bases, with 10 bases sitting between them. The CDR3 nucleotides are TGCAGCGTTGAATGGCAGGGGACCTACGAGCAGTACTTC. Residues: CSVEWQGTYEQYF.

V usage is TRBV19 and J usage is TRBJ2-2, with unresolved D. In germline, CDR1 is LNHDA, CDR2 SQIVND (reference sequence). This CDR3 has 14 residues. V was pared by 5 bases and J by 7 bases, with 14 bases between. The CDR3: CASSPSPRGGELFF. The CDR3 DNA reads as TGTGCCAGTAGTCCCAGCCCGCGCGGCGGGGAGCTGTTTTTT.

There are many counts of this clonotype. The chain is built from TRBV2 and TRBJ2-7, with 14 nucleotides matching TRBD2. This CDR3 is built from 17 residues. Germline loops: CDR1 SNHLY, CDR2 FYNNEI. V was pared by 3 bases and J by 2 bases, with 6 bases of the junction left unmatched. CDR3 loop: CASSDVTSGRATYEQYF. The CDR3 coding sequence is TGTGCCAGCAGTGATGTGACTAGCGGGAGGGCTACCTACGAGCAGTACTTC.

This chain joins TRBV25-1 and TRBJ1-5; 7 bases fit TRBD1. The CDR3 consists of 13 residues. J gave up 8 bases and V 4 bases, and 5 bases lay outside the gene matches. The germline CDR1 and CDR2 sequences are MGHDK and SYGVNS. CDR3 sequence reads: CASSGQGVEPQHF. In nucleotides, the CDR3 is TGTGCCAGCAGTGGACAGGGAGTAGAGCCCCAGCATTTT.

This clonotype has a handful of counts. The chain recombines TRBV7-2 with TRBJ2-1, with unresolved D. The CDR3 has 12 residues. The germline V and J ends were trimmed by 1 base and 9 bases, with 7 bases remaining between them. Germline CDR1 reads SGHTA; CDR2 reads FQGNSA. The CDR3 sequence: CASSLGSFEQFF. The CDR3 region has the DNA TGTGCCAGCAGCTTAGGGAGCTTTGAGCAGTTCTTC.